Listed below are T cell receptor beta chains from one sample, sequenced in a study of cytomegalovirus exposure and HLA in healthy donors. Measured with immunoSEQ multiplex PCR; TCRdb has only the in-frame clones, and not every one. The sample lists around 180,000 clones, about 65% occurring once. Sequencing input: PBMCs. The receptors originated from a girl aged 5 to 17 in good health and CMV-seronegative. Each CDR3 is given with its conserved first and last residue. The order of the fields is D gene, clone size, V gene, J gene, CDR3 DNA, CDR3 protein. D genes are given only for firm matches. Expanded clones get a size class; other rows say once, few or many, or leave the size out.

>-|-|TRBV18|TRBJ1-1
TGTGCCAGCTCACCGGAGGGTAGGTACACTGAAGCTTTCTTT
CASSPEGRYTEAFF
>-|once|TRBV9|TRBJ2-3
TGTGCCAGCAGTCGTCGGGCAGATACGCAGTATTTT
CASSRRADTQYF
>-|few|TRBV7-2|TRBJ1-2
TGTGCCGGAGGAGGCGGATATGGCTACACCTTC
CAGGGGYGYTF
>-|-|TRBV19|TRBJ1-4
TGTGCCAGTATGCCGTCCGTGGGCAAGAATGAAAAACTGTTTTTT
CASMPSVGKNEKLFF
>-|-|TRBV6-1|TRBJ1-3
TGTGCCAGCAGTGAATGGGCCGAGTCTGGAAACACCATATATTTT
CASSEWAESGNTIYF
>TRBD1|-|TRBV4-1|TRBJ2-5
TGCGCCAGCACCAGGGGACAGGGGGCTGGGGAGACCCAGTACTTC
CASTRGQGAGETQYF
>-|-|TRBV9|TRBJ2-7
TGTGCCAGCAGCGGAGGGCCTACCTACGAGCAGTACTTC
CASSGGPTYEQYF
>TRBD2|-|TRBV4-1|TRBJ2-5
TGCGCCAGCAGCCTCTGGGCGGGGGTGTACCAAGAGACCCAGTACTTC
CASSLWAGVYQETQYF
>-|once|TRBV29-1|TRBJ2-7
TGCAGCGTTTGGGACTCTCCCTACGAGCAGTACTTC
CSVWDSPYEQYF
>-|-|TRBV7-8|TRBJ2-5
TGTGCCAGCAGCTTCCGGGAAGCGGAGACCCAGTACTTC
CASSFREAETQYF
>TRBD2|few|TRBV6-1|TRBJ2-4
TGTGCCAGCAGTGGGGGGGAGGGGATGGGAATTCAGTACTTC
CASSGGEGMGIQYF
>TRBD1|few|TRBV2|TRBJ1-5
TGTGCCAGCAGTTCACAGGGGGATAGCAATCAGCCCCAGCATTTT
CASSSQGDSNQPQHF
>-|-|TRBV4-2|TRBJ1-1
TGTGCCAGCAGCCAAGATTGGGCGAACACTGAAGCTTTCTTT
CASSQDWANTEAFF
>-|-|TRBV6-1|TRBJ1-5
TGTGCCAGCAGGTCGGGGAATCAGCCCCAGCATTTT
CASRSGNQPQHF
>-|-|TRBV5-1|TRBJ2-3
TGCGCCAGCAGCTTTAGCAGGGGTACAGATACGCAGTATTTT
CASSFSRGTDTQYF
>TRBD2|-|TRBV10-3|TRBJ2-1
TGTGCCATCAGTGATCAGGTACTAGCGGGGGCCTACAATGAGCAGTTCTTC
CAISDQVLAGAYNEQFF
>-|few|TRBV19|TRBJ2-6
TGTGCCAGCAGTTTTCTATTTGGGGCCAACGTCCTGACTTTC
CASSFLFGANVLTF
>-|-|TRBV4-2|TRBJ2-7
TGTGCCAGCAGCCAAGAACGGGGAGCCACCTACGAGCAGTACTTC
CASSQERGATYEQYF